This T cell receptor (beta chain) is from a study of T-cell reconstitution after alpha-beta-depleted transplantation in children. TCRbeta library construction was performed incorporating unique molecular identifiers. Each CDR3 protein is one row after TCRdb ran MiXCR on the PCR reads. The top ten hold approximately 3% of the sample, which has a few hundred thousand distinct CDR3 sequences, around 18% seen once. This clonotype was detected only a few times. One end of the junction does not line up with germline, which may come from a read error. The CDR3 runs 16 residues. Source: PBMCs from the stem cell graft donor, taken from the stem cell graft. This chain connects TRBV12-3 or TRBV12-4 to TRBJ2-7; the match to TRBD2 covers 8 bases. The TCR comes from a human donor who donated a stem cell graft to a child with acute lymphoblastic leukemia. CDR3 loop: CASGFSGAYSSYEQYF. For the CDR3, the DNA is TGTGCCAGCGGTTTTAGCGGGGCCTACAGCTCCTACGAGCAGTACTTC.